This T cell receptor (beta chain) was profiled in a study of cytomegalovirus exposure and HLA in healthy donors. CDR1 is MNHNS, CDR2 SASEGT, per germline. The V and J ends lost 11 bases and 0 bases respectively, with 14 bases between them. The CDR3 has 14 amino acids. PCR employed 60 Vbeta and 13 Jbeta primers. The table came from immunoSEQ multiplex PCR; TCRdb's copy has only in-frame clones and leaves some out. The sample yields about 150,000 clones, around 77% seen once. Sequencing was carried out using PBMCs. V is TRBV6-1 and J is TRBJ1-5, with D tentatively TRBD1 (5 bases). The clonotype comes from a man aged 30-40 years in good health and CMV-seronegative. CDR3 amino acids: CASSRGGSNQPQHF. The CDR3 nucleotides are TGTGCCTCCTCCCGCGGGGGTAGCAATCAGCCCCAGCATTTT.